This TCR beta chain comes out of a study of T cells after yellow fever vaccination. General study results and limits: Booster samples showed a return of most primary-vaccination clones (approximately 95% CD4, over 70% CD8). Among all clonotypes, a small share was observed in both CD4 and CD8 compartments.

TCRdb itself ran the 5' RACE reads through MiXCR, one entry per CDR3 protein. The sample yields some 350,000 distinct CDR3 sequences, approximately 4.2% seen once. This clonotype turned up a few times. The antigen remains undetermined. Trimming removed 2 bases from V and 1 base from J; junction bases left unmatched: 2. Germline lookup yields CDR1 DFQATT and CDR2 SNEGSKA (reference sequence). This CDR3 spans 14 amino acids. The clonotype was recovered from a man younger than 35 who received the YFV17D yellow fever vaccine. Here the sequenced sample was PBMCs, taken 5 days after the yellow fever booster vaccination. The chain combines TRBV20-1 with TRBJ2-3; TRBD2 aligns across 8 bases. The CDR3 spells CSARLAGRTDTQYF. CDR3 sequence (DNA): TGCAGTGCTAGACTAGCGGGTCGCACAGATACGCAGTATTTT.